This T cell receptor beta chain was sequenced for a study of shared clonotypes between healthy human individuals. The CDR3 is 18 residues long. Germline V gene sequence: CDR1 MNHEY, CDR2 SMNVEV (reference sequence). V was pared by 2 bases and J by 2 bases, with 22 bases between. Repertoires were generated with immunoSEQ multiplex PCR, while TCRdb's copy carries only in-frame clones and drops some. The table has some 580,000 clones, approximately 97% seen once. This clonotype originated in a woman in her twenties or thirties in good health. This chain links TRBV27 with TRBJ2-7; D gene uncertain. Sequencing used naive CD4+ T cells sorted from blood. Subset: CD45RA+ positively selected. The CDR3 bases are TGTGCCAGCAGTTTAAAAGCCCCTTACCTCGTGGCCCCCTACGAGCAGTACTTC. The encoded protein is CASSLKAPYLVAPYEQYF.